This is a list of T cell receptor beta chains from one sample in a study of T-cell reconstitution after alpha-beta-depleted transplantation in children. TCRdb re-called the PCR reads through MiXCR, storing one row per CDR3 protein. The profile covers around 580,000 distinct CDR3 sequences, with more than 20% appearing a single time and approximately 14% taken by the ten largest. The sample was PBMCs, mostly from graft donor cells, taken 360 days after TCRalphabeta/CD19-depleted stem cell transplant. The receptors shown here come from a boy under two years old who had a stem cell transplant for acute myeloid leukemia, so the T cells may come from the graft donor. The CDR3 runs from the conserved cysteine through the conserved F or W. D genes are given only for firm matches. Size is stated for part of the rows, as once, few or many counts, or as a class when the clone is expanded.

>TRBV25-1|.|TRBJ1-2|few
TGTGCCAGCAGTGAGTGGGGTAGGGATGGCTACACCTTC
CASSEWGRDGYTF
>TRBV7-2|TRBD2|TRBJ2-5|few
TGTGCCAGCAGCCCGCAGCGTGCGGGGGGCCAAGAGACCCAGTACTTC
CASSPQRAGGQETQYF
>TRBV12-3/TRBV12-4|TRBD2|TRBJ2-7|.
TGTGCCAGCAGGGACACGGGACTAGCGGGCTACGAGCAGTACTTC
CASRDTGLAGYEQYF
>TRBV5-5|.|TRBJ2-5|.
TGTGCCAGCACCTATCGACCGGAAGAGACCCAGTACTTC
CASTYRPEETQYF
>TRBV20-1|TRBD1|TRBJ1-5|.
TGCAGTGCTAGAGAGGCTAGGGGGCGGTTTCAGCCCCAGCATTTT
CSAREARGRFQPQHF
>TRBV7-9|.|TRBJ2-7|.
TGTGCCAGCAGCCCCAGACAGCACTACGAGCAGTACTTC
CASSPRQHYEQYF
>TRBV29-1|.|TRBJ1-2|few
TGCAGCTCCGAGGTGCAGACGGAAGGCTACACCTTC
CSSEVQTEGYTF
>TRBV7-9|TRBD1|TRBJ1-4|.
TGTGCCAGCAGCCCCAGGGGGGCAATTGAAAAACTGTTTTTT
CASSPRGAIEKLFF
>TRBV7-2|.|TRBJ1-2|few
TGTGCCAGCAGCGCGAGACAGGAGGTTGGCGGCTACACCTTC
CASSARQEVGGYTF
>TRBV20-1|.|TRBJ1-1|few
TGCAGTGCTAGCAATCCGGGTCGAAACACTGAAGCTTTCTTT
CSASNPGRNTEAFF
>TRBV12-3/TRBV12-4|TRBD1|TRBJ1-5|.
TGTGCCAGCAGTTCTCACAGGGGACATAGCAATCAGCCCCAGCATTTT
CASSSHRGHSNQPQHF
>TRBV4-2|TRBD1|TRBJ2-6|many
TGTGCCAGCAGCCAATCCGGGACAGGGGTCTACTCTGGGGCCAACGTCCTGACTTTC
CASSQSGTGVYSGANVLTF
>TRBV7-9|.|TRBJ1-2|.
TGTGCCAGCAGCTGGCCTCAGACAGAAAACTATGGCTACACCTTC
CASSWPQTENYGYTF
>TRBV7-7|TRBD2|TRBJ2-5|.
TGTGCCAGCAGCCTGTCTCCGGGGGGAGAGACCCAGTACTTC
CASSLSPGGETQYF
>TRBV4-3|.|TRBJ2-1|once
TGCGCCAGCAGCCAAGATCGATCGGTGGGAACCTTCTACAATGAGCAGTTCTTC
CASSQDRSVGTFYNEQFF
>TRBV7-9|TRBD2|TRBJ2-5|.
TGTGCCAGCAGCACCACACTAGCGGGGAGGGAGACCCAGTACTTC
CASSTTLAGRETQYF
>TRBV20-1|.|TRBJ1-1|.
TGCAGTGCTTTGACAGAATACACCACTGAAGCTTTCTTT
CSALTEYTTEAFF
>TRBV29-1|.|TRBJ2-7|many
TGCAGCGTTGACGGGCCCTCCTACGAGCAGTACTTC
CSVDGPSYEQYF
>TRBV15|.|TRBJ1-1|.
TGTGCCACCAGCCCAAGGGGTTTGAGGGGCGTAAACACTGAAGCTTTCTTT
CATSPRGLRGVNTEAFF
>TRBV9|.|TRBJ1-1|few
TGTGCCAGCAGCGGCGGATGGGGCGTGAACACTGAAGCTTTCTTT
CASSGGWGVNTEAFF
>TRBV7-2|.|TRBJ1-5|.
TGTGCCAGCAGCTTAGACGGAAAGGGCAATCAGCCCCAGCATTTT
CASSLDGKGNQPQHF
>TRBV6-5|.|TRBJ1-3|many
TGTGCCAGCAGGCTCGGCAACACCATATATTTT
CASRLGNTIYF
>TRBV20-1|TRBD2|TRBJ2-2|.
TGCAGTGCTAAGCGGGGGGGCGTCACCGGGGAGCTGTTTTTT
CSAKRGGVTGELFF
>TRBV4-1|TRBD2|TRBJ2-1|many
TGCGCCAGCAGCCACCTAGCGGGGGGGCCTTACAATGAGCAGTTCTTC
CASSHLAGGPYNEQFF
>TRBV10-1|TRBD1|TRBJ2-1|.
TGCGCCAGGAAGGGACAGAGCTCCTACAATGAGCAGTTCTTC
CARKGQSSYNEQFF
>TRBV6-1|.|TRBJ2-5|many
TGTGCCAGCAGTGAAGGTCGAGGTATTGTGGAGACCCAGTACTTC
CASSEGRGIVETQYF
>TRBV2|.|TRBJ1-1|.
TGTGCCAGCAGCGACGGACAATGGAACACTGAAGCTTTCTTT
CASSDGQWNTEAFF
>TRBV12-3/TRBV12-4|.|TRBJ2-2|.
TGTGCCAGCGACAGGAGCTACACCGGGGAGCTGTTTTTT
CASDRSYTGELFF
>TRBV18|.|TRBJ1-6|many
TGTGCCAGCTCACCCCCGACAGGATATAATTCACCCCTCCACTTT
CASSPPTGYNSPLHF
>TRBV20-1|TRBD2|TRBJ2-7|.
TGCAGTGCTAGAGTTTCGGCGGGGGGCCCGGGAGAGCAGTACTTC
CSARVSAGGPGEQYF
>TRBV7-8|.|TRBJ2-5|.
TGTGCCAGCAGCGTGGGGGTACTACAAGAGACCCAGTACTTC
CASSVGVLQETQYF
>TRBV12-3/TRBV12-4|.|TRBJ2-2|many
TGTGCCACCAACTCACAGGTTGTCGGGGAGCTGTTTTTT
CATNSQVVGELFF
>TRBV7-7|.|TRBJ1-3|.
TGTGCCAGCAGCGAAGGGATAAGCTCTGGAAACACCATATATTTT
CASSEGISSGNTIYF
>TRBV20-1|TRBD2|TRBJ2-3|few
TGCAGTGCTAGACCCCCTTTAGCGGGATCTCCCACAGATACGCAGTATTTT
CSARPPLAGSPTDTQYF
>TRBV20-1|.|TRBJ2-7|.
TGCAGTGCTAGAGGGGGGCCTCTCGACGAGCAGTACTTC
CSARGGPLDEQYF
>TRBV29-1|.|TRBJ1-2|many
TGCAGCGTGCAAGGCAGCAAAAACTATGGCTACACCTTC
CSVQGSKNYGYTF
>TRBV12-3/TRBV12-4|.|TRBJ2-1|.
TGTGCCAGCAGTTTTCCGGCCGACGCTGAGCAGTTCTTC
CASSFPADAEQFF
>TRBV20-1|TRBD1|TRBJ1-5|few
TGCAGTGCTGGTACAGGGGGAAGCAATCAGCCCCAGCATTTT
CSAGTGGSNQPQHF
>TRBV7-2|.|TRBJ2-1|many
TGTGCCAGCAGCTTGAAGAGGGTATTTTTGGTCCGCGATGAGCAGTTCTTC
CASSLKRVFLVRDEQFF
>TRBV5-4|.|TRBJ1-2|.
TGTGCCGTTTCCAGGGGTAAAGGCTACACCTTC
CAVSRGKGYTF
>TRBV7-2|.|TRBJ2-1|few
TGTGCCAGCAGCGAGAGACGGTTGTCCTCCTACAATGAGCAGTTCTTC
CASSERRLSSYNEQFF
>TRBV24-1|.|TRBJ2-2|few
TGTGCCACCAGTCGTGGGAACACCGGGGAGCTGTTTTTT
CATSRGNTGELFF
>TRBV10-3|.|TRBJ1-5|few
TGTGCCATCAGCCCCGGGAGAGGGGATCAGCCCCAGCATTTT
CAISPGRGDQPQHF
>TRBV7-9|.|TRBJ1-1|many
TGTGCCAGCAGCTTAGCTCCGGGCGACACTGAAGCTTTCTTT
CASSLAPGDTEAFF
>TRBV4-3|.|TRBJ2-5|few
TGCGCCAGCAGCCAAGATTGGGGCAGGAACCAAGAGACCCAGTACTTC
CASSQDWGRNQETQYF
>TRBV7-2|TRBD2|TRBJ2-2|.
TGTGCCAGCAGCCTCATAGCGGGGGGGCCAGGTGGGGAGCTGTTTTTT
CASSLIAGGPGGELFF
>TRBV6-1|TRBD1|TRBJ2-5|many
TGTGCCAGCAGACAACAGGGGTTGGAGACCCAGTACTTC
CASRQQGLETQYF
>TRBV7-9|.|TRBJ2-3|.
TGTGCCAGCAGTCCTATCCCAGATACGCAGTATTTT
CASSPIPDTQYF
>TRBV28|.|TRBJ1-5|.
TGTGCCAGCAGTTTATGGGCAGGGAGAAGCAATCAGCCCCAGCATTTT
CASSLWAGRSNQPQHF
>TRBV5-1|.|TRBJ2-3|.
TGCGCCAGCAGCCAGGACAGTACGCAGTATTTT
CASSQDSTQYF
>TRBV15|.|TRBJ2-3|.
TGTGCCACCAGCAGAGATCGTGAGGACCACACAGATACGCAGTATTTT
CATSRDREDHTDTQYF
>TRBV7-3|.|TRBJ2-3|.
TGTGCCAGCAGCTCTACTGGGGCGCTGTCCCCAGATACGCAGTATTTT
CASSSTGALSPDTQYF
>TRBV3-1|.|TRBJ2-2|.
TGTGCCAGCAGCCATCCAAATTGGGCGCTTCGGGGCGGGGAGCTGTTTTTT
CASSHPNWALRGGELFF
>TRBV12-3/TRBV12-4|.|TRBJ1-6|many
TGTGCCAGCACCGCAGCCAGGGTGGTTTCACCCCTCCACTTT
CASTAARVVSPLHF
>TRBV12-3/TRBV12-4|.|TRBJ1-1|few
TGTGCCAGCAGTTTACGTACGACCCAGGAAGCTTTCTTT
CASSLRTTQEAFF
>TRBV5-6|.|TRBJ2-2|many
TGTGCCAGCAGCTTGCCCGGGACGGGAGACACCGGGGAGCTGTTTTTT
CASSLPGTGDTGELFF
>TRBV15|TRBD1|TRBJ1-6|.
TGTGCCACCAGCGGAGACAGGGTGTCTGCTACTAATTCACCCCTCCACTTT
CATSGDRVSATNSPLHF
>TRBV20-1|.|TRBJ2-1|.
TGCAGTGGCGGAGAGCTCTTGGTCGATGAGCAGTTCTTC
CSGGELLVDEQFF